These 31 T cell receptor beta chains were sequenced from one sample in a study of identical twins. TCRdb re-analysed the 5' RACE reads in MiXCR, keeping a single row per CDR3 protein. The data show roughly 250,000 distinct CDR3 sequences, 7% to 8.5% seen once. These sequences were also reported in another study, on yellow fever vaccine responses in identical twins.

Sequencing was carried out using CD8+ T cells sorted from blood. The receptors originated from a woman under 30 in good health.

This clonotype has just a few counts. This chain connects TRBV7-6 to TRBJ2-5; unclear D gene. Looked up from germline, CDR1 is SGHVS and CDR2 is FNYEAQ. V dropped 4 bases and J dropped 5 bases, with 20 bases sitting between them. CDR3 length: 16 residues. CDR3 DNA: TGTGCCAGCAGCTCATTCCCACTGATCACCTCTGAGACCCAGTACTTC. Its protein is CASSSFPLITSETQYF.

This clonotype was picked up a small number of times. The CDR3 protein is CASTPSGAGTDTQYF. The CDR3 DNA sequence: TGTGCCAGCACCCCCTCGGGGGCAGGGACAGATACGCAGTATTTT. V and J are TRBV27 and TRBJ2-3; D might be TRBD1 or TRBD2, each matching 6 bases. The ends were cut back, 7 bases at V and 3 bases at J, with 17 bases in the middle. Germline V CDR1 and CDR2: MNHEY, SMNVEV (reference sequence). This CDR3 contains 15 residues.

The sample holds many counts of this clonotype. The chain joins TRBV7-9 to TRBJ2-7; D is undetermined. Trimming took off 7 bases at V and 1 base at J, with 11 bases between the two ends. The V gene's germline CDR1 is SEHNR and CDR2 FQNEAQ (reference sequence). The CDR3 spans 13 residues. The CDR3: CASTPDPSYEQYF. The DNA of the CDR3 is TGTGCCAGCACCCCTGATCCTTCCTACGAGCAGTACTTC.

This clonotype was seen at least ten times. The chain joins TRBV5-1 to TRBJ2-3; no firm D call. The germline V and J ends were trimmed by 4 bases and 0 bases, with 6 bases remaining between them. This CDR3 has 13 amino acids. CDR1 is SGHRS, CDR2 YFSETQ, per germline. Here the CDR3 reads CASSPYSTDTQYF. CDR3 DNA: TGCGCCAGCAGCCCCTACAGCACAGATACGCAGTATTTT.

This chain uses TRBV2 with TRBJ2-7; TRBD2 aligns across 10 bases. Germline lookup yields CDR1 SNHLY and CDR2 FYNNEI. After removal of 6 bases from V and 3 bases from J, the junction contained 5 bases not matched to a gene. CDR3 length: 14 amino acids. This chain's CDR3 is CASRSSGSHYEQYF. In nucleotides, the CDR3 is TGTGCCAGCAGATCTAGCGGGAGTCACTACGAGCAGTACTTC.

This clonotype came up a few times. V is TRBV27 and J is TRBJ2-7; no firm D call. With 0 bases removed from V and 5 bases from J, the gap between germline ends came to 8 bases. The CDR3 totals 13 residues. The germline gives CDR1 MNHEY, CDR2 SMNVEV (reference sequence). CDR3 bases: TGTGCCAGCAGTTTATCAAGGGTCCACGAGCAGTACTTC. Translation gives CASSLSRVHEQYF.

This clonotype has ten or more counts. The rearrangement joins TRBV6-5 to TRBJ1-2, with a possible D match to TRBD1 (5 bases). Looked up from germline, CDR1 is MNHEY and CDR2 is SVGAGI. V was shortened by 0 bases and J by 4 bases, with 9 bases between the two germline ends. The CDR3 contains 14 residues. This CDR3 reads CASSYSTDLYGYTF. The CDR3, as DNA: TGTGCCAGCAGTTACTCGACAGACCTCTATGGCTACACCTTC.

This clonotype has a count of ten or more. The chain's CDR3 is CASSQLADTQYF. The CDR3 nucleotides are TGTGCCAGCAGTCAGTTAGCCGATACGCAGTATTTT. The chain combines TRBV9 with TRBJ2-3; D is ambiguous. Trimming cost V 5 bases and J 6 bases, with 10 bases left between them. Germline V gene sequence: CDR1 SGDLS, CDR2 YYNGEE. CDR3 length equals 12 residues. The entire variable domain, with the rest obtained from reference TRBV9 and TRBJ2-3, is as follows: DSGVTQTPKHLITATGQRVTLRCSPRSGDLSVYWYQQSLDQGLQFLIQYYNGEERAKGNILERFSAQQFPDLHSELNLSSLELGDSALYFCASSQLADTQYFGPGTRLTVL.

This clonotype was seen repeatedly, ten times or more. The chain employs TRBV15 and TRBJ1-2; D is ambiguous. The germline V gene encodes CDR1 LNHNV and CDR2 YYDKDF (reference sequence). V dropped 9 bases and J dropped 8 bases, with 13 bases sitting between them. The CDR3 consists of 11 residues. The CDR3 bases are TGTGCCACTGAGAGTCGAGGCGGCTACACCTTC. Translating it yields CATESRGGYTF.

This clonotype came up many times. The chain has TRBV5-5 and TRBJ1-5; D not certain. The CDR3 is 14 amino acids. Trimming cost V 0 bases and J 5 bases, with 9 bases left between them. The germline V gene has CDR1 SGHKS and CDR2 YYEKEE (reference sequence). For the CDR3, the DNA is TGTGCCAGCAGCTTGGAGGAGGTTTATCAGCCCCAGCATTTT. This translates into CASSLEEVYQPQHF.

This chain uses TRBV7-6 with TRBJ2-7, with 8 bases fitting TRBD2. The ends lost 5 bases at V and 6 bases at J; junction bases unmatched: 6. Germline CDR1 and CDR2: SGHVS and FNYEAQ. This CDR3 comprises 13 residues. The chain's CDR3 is CASSREGLREQYF. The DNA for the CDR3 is TGTGCCAGCAGCCGGGAGGGCCTACGCGAGCAGTACTTC.

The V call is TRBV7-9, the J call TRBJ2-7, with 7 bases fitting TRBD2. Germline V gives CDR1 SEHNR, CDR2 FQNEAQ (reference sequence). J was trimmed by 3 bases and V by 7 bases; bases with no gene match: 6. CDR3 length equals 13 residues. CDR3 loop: CASTGGTSYEQYV. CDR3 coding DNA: TGTGCCAGCACCGGGGGGACGAGCTACGAGCAGTACGTC.

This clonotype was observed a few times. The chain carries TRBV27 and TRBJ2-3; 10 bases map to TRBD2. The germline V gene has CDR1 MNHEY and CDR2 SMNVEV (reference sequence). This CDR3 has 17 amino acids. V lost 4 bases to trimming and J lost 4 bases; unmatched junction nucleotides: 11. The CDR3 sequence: CASSWRLAGEVPDTQYF. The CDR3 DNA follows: TGTGCCAGCAGTTGGCGGCTAGCGGGAGAGGTCCCAGATACGCAGTATTTT.

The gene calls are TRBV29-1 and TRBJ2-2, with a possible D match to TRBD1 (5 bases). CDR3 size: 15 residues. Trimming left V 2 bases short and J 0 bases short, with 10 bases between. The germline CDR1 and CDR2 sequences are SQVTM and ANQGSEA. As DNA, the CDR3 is TGCAGCGTTGAACTAGGGGCCTCGAACACCGGGGAGCTGTTTTTT. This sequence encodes CSVELGASNTGELFF.

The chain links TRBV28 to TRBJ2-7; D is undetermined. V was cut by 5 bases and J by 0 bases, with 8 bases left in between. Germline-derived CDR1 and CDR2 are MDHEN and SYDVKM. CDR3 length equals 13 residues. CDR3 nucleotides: TGTGCCAGCAGTCCCCAAACCTCCTACGAGCAGTACTTC. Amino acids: CASSPQTSYEQYF.

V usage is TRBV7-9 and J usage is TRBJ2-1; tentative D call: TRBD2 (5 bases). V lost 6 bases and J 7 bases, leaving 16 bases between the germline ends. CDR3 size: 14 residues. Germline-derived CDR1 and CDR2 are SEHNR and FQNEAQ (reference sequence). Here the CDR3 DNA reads TGTGCCAGCAGGTACTTTAACCGGGATAATGAGCAGTTCTTC. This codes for CASRYFNRDNEQFF.

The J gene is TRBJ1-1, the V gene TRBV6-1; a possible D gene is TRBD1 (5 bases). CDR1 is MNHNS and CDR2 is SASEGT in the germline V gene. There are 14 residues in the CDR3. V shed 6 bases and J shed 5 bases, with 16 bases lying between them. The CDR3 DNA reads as TGTGCCAGCAGCCCCCGGCAGGGTTATACTGAAGCTTTCTTT. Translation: CASSPRQGYTEAFF.

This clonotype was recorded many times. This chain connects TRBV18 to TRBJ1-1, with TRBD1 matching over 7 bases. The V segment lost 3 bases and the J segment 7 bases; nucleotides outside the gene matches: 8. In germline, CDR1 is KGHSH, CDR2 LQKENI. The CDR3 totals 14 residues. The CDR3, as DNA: TGTGCCAGCTCACCCCCGACAGGGACCTTTGAAGCTTTCTTT. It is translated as CASSPPTGTFEAFF.

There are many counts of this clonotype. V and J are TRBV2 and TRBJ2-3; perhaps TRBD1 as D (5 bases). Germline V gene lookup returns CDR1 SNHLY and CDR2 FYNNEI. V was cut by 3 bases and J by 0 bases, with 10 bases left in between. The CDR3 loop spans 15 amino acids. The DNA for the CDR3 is TGTGCCAGCAGTGAGGAGACAGACAGCACAGATACGCAGTATTTT. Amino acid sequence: CASSEETDSTDTQYF.

CDR3 DNA sequence: TGTGCCAGCAGTATAGGGTGGGGCAGGGGAGTTCGGAGCACTGAAGCTTTCTTT. It yields the protein CASSIGWGRGVRSTEAFF. The chain carries TRBV28 and TRBJ1-1; tentatively, D is TRBD1 (6 bases). The CDR3 consists of 18 residues. In germline, CDR1 is MDHEN, CDR2 SYDVKM. The ends were cut back, 5 bases at V and 4 bases at J, with 26 bases in the middle.

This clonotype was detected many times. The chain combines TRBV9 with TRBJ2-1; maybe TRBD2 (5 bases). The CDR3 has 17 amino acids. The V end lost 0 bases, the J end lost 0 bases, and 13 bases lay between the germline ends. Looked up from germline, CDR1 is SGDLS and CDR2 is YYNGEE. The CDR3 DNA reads TGTGCCAGCAGCGTAGATTCGGGGTTGAGCTCCTACAATGAGCAGTTCTTC. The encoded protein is CASSVDSGLSSYNEQFF. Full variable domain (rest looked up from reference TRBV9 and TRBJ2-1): DSGVTQTPKHLITATGQRVTLRCSPRSGDLSVYWYQQSLDQGLQFLIQYYNGEERAKGNILERFSAQQFPDLHSELNLSSLELGDSALYFCASSVDSGLSSYNEQFFGPGTRLTVL.

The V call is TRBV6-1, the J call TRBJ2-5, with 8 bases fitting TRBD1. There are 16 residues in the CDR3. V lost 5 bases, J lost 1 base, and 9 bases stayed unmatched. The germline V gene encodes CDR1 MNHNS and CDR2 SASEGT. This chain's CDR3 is CASSLGQGRGQETQYF. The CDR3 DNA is TGTGCCAGCAGTCTTGGACAGGGTAGAGGCCAAGAGACCCAGTACTTC.

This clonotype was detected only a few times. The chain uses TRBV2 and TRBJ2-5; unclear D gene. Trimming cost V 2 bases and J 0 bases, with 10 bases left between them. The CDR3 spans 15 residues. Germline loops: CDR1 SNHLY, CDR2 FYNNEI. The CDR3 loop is CASSESIKYQETQYF. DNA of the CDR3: TGTGCCAGCAGTGAATCCATCAAGTACCAAGAGACCCAGTACTTC.

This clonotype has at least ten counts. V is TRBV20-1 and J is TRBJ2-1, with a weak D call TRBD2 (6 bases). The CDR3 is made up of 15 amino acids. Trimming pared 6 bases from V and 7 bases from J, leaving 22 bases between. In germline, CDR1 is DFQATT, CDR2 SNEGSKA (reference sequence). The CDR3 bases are TGCAGTGCCGAAGGAGGGTCAGGGATCCTGAATGAGCAGTTCTTC. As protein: CSAEGGSGILNEQFF.

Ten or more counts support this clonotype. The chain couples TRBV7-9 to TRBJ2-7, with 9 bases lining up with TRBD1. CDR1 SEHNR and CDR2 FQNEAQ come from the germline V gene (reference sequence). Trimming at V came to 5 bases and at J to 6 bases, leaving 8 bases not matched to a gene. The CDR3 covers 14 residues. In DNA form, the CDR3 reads TGTGCCAGCAGCGCTCCCGGGACAGGGAGCGAGCAGTACTTC. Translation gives CASSAPGTGSEQYF.

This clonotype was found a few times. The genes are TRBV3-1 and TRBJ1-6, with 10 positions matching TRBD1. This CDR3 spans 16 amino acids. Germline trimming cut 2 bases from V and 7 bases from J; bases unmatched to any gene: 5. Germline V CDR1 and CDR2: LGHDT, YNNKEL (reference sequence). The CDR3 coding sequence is TGTGCCAGCAGCCAATCGAGGGGACAGGGGAATTCACCCCTCCACTTT. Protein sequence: CASSQSRGQGNSPLHF.

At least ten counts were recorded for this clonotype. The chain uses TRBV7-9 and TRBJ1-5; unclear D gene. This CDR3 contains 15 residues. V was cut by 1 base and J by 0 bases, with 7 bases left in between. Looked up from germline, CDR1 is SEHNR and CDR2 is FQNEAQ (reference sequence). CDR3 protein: CASSLGGYSNQPQHF. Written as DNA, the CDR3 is TGTGCCAGCAGCTTAGGGGGTTATAGCAATCAGCCCCAGCATTTT.

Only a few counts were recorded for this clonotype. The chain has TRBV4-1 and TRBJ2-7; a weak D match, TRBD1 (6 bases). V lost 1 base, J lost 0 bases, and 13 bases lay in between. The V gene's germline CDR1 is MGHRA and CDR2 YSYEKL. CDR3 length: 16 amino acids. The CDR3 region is CASSQAPGRGSYEQYF. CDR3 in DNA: TGCGCCAGCAGCCAAGCCCCCGGCAGGGGCTCCTACGAGCAGTACTTC.

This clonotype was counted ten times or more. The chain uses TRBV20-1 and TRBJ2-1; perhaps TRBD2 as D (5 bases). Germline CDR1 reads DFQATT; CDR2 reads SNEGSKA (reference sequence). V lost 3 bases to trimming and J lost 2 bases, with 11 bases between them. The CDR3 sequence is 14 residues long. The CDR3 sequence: CSASLGVAYNEQFF. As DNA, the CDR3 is TGCAGTGCTAGTTTGGGAGTGGCCTACAATGAGCAGTTCTTC.

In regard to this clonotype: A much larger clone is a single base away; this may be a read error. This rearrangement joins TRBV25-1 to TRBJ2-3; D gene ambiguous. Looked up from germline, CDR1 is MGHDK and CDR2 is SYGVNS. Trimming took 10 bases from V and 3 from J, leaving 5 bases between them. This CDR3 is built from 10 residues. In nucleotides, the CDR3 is TGTGCCACCGAAACAGATACGCAGTATTTT. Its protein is CATETDTQYF. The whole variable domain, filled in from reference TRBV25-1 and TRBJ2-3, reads EADIYQTPRYLVIGTGKKITLECSQTMGHDKMYWYQQDPGMELHLIHYSYGVNSTEKGDLSSESTVSRIRTEHFPLTLESARPSHTSQYLCATETDTQYFGPGTRLTVL.

CDR3 protein: CASSLGAGHGLGETQYF. Here the CDR3 DNA reads TGTGCCAGCAGCTTAGGGGCGGGACACGGGCTAGGGGAGACCCAGTACTTC. The V gene is TRBV7-2, the J gene TRBJ2-5; D might be TRBD1 or TRBD2, each matching 6 bases. The germline CDR1 and CDR2 sequences are SGHTA and FQGNSA. This CDR3 has 17 amino acids. V was pared by 1 base and J by 5 bases, with 20 bases between.